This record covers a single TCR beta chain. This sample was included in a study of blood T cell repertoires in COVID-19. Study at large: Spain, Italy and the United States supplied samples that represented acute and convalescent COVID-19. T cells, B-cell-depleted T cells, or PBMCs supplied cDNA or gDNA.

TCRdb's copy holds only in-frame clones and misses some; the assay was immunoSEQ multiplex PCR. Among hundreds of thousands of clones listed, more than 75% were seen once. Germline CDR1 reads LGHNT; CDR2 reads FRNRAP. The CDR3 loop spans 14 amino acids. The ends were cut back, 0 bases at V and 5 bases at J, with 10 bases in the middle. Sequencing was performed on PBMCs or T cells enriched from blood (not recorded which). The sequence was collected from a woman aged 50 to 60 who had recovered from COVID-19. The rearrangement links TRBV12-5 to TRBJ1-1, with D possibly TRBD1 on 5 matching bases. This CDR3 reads CASGLVLQGTEAFF. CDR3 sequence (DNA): TGTGCTAGTGGTTTGGTACTTCAGGGAACTGAAGCTTTCTTT.